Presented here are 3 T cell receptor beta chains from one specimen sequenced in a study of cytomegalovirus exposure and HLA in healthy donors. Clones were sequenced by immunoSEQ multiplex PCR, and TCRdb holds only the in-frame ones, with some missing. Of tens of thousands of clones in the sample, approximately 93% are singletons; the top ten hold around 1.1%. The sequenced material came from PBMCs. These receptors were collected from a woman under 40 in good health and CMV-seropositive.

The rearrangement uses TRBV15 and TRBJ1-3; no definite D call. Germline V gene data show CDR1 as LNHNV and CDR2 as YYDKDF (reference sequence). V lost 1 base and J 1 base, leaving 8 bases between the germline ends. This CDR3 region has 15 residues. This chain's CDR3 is CATSRVSSSGNTIYF. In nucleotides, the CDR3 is TGTGCCACCAGCAGAGTTTCCTCTTCTGGAAACACCATATATTTT.

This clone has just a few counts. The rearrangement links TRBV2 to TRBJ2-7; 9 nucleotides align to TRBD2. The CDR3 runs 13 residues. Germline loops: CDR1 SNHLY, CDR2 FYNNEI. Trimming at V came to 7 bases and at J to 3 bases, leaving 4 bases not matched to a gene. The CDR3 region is CASTREGRYEQYF. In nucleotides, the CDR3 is TGTGCCAGCACGCGGGAGGGCCGCTACGAGCAGTACTTC.

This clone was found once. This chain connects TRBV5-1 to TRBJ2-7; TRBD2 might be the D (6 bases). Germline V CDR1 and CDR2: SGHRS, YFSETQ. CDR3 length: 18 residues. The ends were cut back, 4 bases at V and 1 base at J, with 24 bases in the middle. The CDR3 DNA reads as TGCGCCAGCAGCCGGCCCCCCGGGGTCGGGACTGCATCCTACGAGCAGTACTTC. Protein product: CASSRPPGVGTASYEQYF.